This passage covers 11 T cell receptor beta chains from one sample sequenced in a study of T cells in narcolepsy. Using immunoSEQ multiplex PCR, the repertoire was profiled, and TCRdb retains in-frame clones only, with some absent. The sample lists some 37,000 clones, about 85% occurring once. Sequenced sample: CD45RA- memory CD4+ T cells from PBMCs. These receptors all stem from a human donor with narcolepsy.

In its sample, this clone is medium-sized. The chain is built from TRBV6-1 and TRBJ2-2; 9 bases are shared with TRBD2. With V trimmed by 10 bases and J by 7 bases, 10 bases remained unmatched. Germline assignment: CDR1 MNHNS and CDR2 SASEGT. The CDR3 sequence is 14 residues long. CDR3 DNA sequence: TGTGCCACCCAGAGCGGGGGGTTCGGCGGGGAGCTGTTTTTT. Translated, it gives CATQSGGFGGELFF.

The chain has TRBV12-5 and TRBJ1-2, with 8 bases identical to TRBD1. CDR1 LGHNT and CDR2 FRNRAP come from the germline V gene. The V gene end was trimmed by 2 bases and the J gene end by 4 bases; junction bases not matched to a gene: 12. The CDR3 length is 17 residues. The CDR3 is CASGLPNLGQGLYGYTF. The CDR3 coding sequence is TGTGCTAGTGGTTTGCCAAACCTAGGACAGGGTCTCTATGGCTACACCTTC.

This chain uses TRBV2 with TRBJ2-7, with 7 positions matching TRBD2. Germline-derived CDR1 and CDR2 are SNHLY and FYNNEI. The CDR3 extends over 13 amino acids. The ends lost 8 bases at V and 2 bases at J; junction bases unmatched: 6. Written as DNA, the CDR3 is TGTGCCAGCTCTGGACTAGGAACCTACGAGCAGTACTTC. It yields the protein CASSGLGTYEQYF.

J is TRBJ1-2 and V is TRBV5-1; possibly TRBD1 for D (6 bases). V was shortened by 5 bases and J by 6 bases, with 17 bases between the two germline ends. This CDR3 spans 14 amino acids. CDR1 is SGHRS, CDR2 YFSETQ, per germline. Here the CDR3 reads CASRKDTGLDGYTF. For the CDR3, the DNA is TGCGCCAGCAGAAAAGATACAGGGCTGGATGGCTACACCTTC.

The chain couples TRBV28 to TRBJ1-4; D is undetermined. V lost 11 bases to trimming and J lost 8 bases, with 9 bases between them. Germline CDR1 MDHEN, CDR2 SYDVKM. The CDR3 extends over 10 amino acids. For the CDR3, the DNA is TGTGCCTCCCGAGGGGAAAAACTGTTTTTT. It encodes CASRGEKLFF.

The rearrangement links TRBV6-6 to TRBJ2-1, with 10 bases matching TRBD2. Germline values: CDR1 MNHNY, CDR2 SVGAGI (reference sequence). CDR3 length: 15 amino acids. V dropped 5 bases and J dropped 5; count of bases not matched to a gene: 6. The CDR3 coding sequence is TGTGCCAGCAGTCAACGGACTAGCGGAAACAATGAGCAGTTCTTC. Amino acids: CASSQRTSGNNEQFF.

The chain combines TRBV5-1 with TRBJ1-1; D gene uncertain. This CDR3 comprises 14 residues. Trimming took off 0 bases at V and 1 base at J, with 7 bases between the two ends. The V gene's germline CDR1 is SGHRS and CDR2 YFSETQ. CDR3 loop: CASSLDSKNTEAFF. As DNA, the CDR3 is TGCGCCAGCAGCTTGGACAGTAAGAACACTGAAGCTTTCTTT. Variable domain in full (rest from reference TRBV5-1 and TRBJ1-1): KAGVTQTPRYLIKTRGQQVTLSCSPISGHRSVSWYQQTPGQGLQFLFEYFSETQRNKGNFPGRFSGRQFSNSRSEMNVSTLELGDSALYLCASSLDSKNTEAFFGQGTRLTVV.

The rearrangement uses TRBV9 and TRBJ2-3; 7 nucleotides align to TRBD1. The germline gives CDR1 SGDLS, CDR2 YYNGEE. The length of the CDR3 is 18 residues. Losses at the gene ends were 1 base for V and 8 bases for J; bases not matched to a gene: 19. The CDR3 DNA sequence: TGTGCCAGCAGCGTATCCCTGGTGAGTTACAGGGGTGGAGGTACGCAGTATTTT. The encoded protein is CASSVSLVSYRGGGTQYF.

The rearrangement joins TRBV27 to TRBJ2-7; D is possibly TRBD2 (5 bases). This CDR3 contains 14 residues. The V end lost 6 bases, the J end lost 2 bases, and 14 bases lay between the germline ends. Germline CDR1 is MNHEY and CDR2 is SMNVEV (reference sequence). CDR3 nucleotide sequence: TGTGCCAGCAGCCCCTCACTAGGCCCCTACGAGCAGTACTTC. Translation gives CASSPSLGPYEQYF.

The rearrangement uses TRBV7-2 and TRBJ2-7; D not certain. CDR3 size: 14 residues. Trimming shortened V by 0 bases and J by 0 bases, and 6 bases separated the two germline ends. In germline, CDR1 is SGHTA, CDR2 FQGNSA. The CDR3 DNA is TGTGCCAGCAGCTTAGCGCGACTCTCCTACGAGCAGTACTTC. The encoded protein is CASSLARLSYEQYF. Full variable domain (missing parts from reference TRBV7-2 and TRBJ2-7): GAGVSQSPSNKVTEKGKDVELRCDPISGHTALYWYRQSLGQGLEFLIYFQGNSAPDKSGLPSDRFSAERTGGSVSTLTIQRTQQEDSAVYLCASSLARLSYEQYFGPGTRLTVT.

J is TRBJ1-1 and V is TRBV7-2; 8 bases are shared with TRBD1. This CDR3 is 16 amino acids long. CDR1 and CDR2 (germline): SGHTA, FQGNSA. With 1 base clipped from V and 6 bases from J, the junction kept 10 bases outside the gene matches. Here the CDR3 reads CASSLVGTGKYAEAFF. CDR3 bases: TGTGCCAGCAGCTTAGTAGGGACAGGAAAATATGCTGAAGCTTTCTTT.